This T cell receptor beta chain was sequenced for a study of regulatory T cells in long-lasting Graves disease. Overall study findings and caveats: Newly diagnosed disease favored TRBV20-1 and TRBJ2-1 over persistent disease. The persistent group shared about 2,500 public clonotypes, more than the approximately 890 shared by new patients.

In regard to this clonotype: Its antigen is unidentified.

As for time point: persistent/refractory GD, antithyroid drugs over 5 years with positive TRAb. Researchers made the TCR library from RNA that was extracted from PBMCs. EDTA tubes received 7.5 to 9 milliliters of drawn peripheral blood. Through Arm-PCR of CDR3 regions and iRepertoire HTBI primers, TCR beta libraries were built. TCRdb itself ran the multiplex PCR reads through MiXCR, one entry per CDR3 protein. The table shows approximately 500,000 distinct CDR3 sequences, with 20% to 25% occurring only once. Germline loops: CDR1 MNHEY, CDR2 SMNVEV (reference sequence). The CDR3 runs 16 residues. Trimming cost V 5 bases and J 1 base, with 18 bases left between them.

The genes are TRBV27 and TRBJ2-7; unclear D gene. The source was peripheral blood mononuclear cells (PBMCs), collected when the disease was refractory, from a patient treated with antithyroid drugs. The receptor's source is a female donor with Graves disease. CDR3 protein: CASSPFMLGSSYEQYF. In DNA form, the CDR3 reads TGTGCCAGCAGTCCATTTATGCTGGGCAGTTCCTACGAGCAGTACTTC.